Shown below are 7 T cell receptor beta chains from a single sample sequenced in a study of regulatory T cells in long-lasting Graves disease. The sample's time point: persistent/refractory GD, antithyroid drugs over 5 years with positive TRAb. The TCR library was prepared using RNA isolated from PBMCs. HTBI primers from iRepertoire and Arm-PCR of CDR3 regions yielded the TCR beta libraries. One entry per CDR3 protein, called by TCRdb with MiXCR from the multiplex PCR reads. The data show 450,000 or so distinct CDR3 sequences, less than 25% seen once. The sequencing used peripheral blood mononuclear cells (PBMCs), collected when the disease was refractory, from a patient treated with antithyroid drugs. These receptors came from a female donor with Graves disease.

This clonotype was detected only a few times. The rearrangement links TRBV28 to TRBJ1-1, with a weak D call TRBD1 (5 bases). Germline values: CDR1 MDHEN, CDR2 SYDVKM. The CDR3 has 13 amino acids. The ends were cut back, 7 bases at V and 7 bases at J, with 16 bases in the middle. DNA of the CDR3: TGTGCCAGCAACCGCGACTCGGGGCATGAAGCTTTCTTT. Protein sequence: CASNRDSGHEAFF.

This clonotype was observed at least ten times. The chain recombines TRBV11-2 with TRBJ2-7; a weak D match, TRBD2 (7 bases). Trimming pared 0 bases from V and 7 bases from J, leaving 10 bases between. The germline CDR1 and CDR2 sequences are SGHAT and FQNNGV. The CDR3 contains 13 residues. DNA of the CDR3: TGTGCCAGCAGCTTAGATCGGGGGGCGGAGCAGTACTTC. Its protein is CASSLDRGAEQYF.

This clonotype was seen repeatedly, ten times or more. V usage is TRBV20-1 and J usage is TRBJ2-2; 9 positions match TRBD2. V was pared by 3 bases and J by 2 bases, with 10 bases of the junction left unmatched. The CDR3 contains 17 residues. Germline V lookup: CDR1 DFQATT, CDR2 SNEGSKA (reference sequence). CDR3 in DNA: TGCAGTGCTAGCGAACTAGCGGGCAGCCAAAACACCGGGGAGCTGTTTTTT. Amino acids: CSASELAGSQNTGELFF.

This clonotype turned up a few times. The J gene is TRBJ2-3, the V gene TRBV6-2 or TRBV6-3, with 14 bases identical to TRBD2. Trimming took 2 bases from V and 3 from J; bases not matched to a gene: 1. CDR1 and CDR2 (germline): MNHEY, SVGEGT. This CDR3 contains 16 residues. CDR3 protein: CASSYGTSGSTDTQYF. The CDR3 coding sequence is TGTGCCAGCAGTTACGGGACTAGCGGGAGTACAGATACGCAGTATTTT.

In the case of this clonotype: This may be a read error, as it is one base from a much larger clone. V gene TRBV6-1 combines with J gene TRBJ2-5; 9 nucleotides line up with TRBD2. The DNA end lines up better with TRBJ2-7; the J call may be wrong. This CDR3 spans 16 amino acids. Germline CDR1 MNHNS, CDR2 SASEGT. The CDR3 DNA follows: TGTGCCGGCAGTCCCCTGGCGGGAGGGATAGAGTACGAGCAGTACTTC. Amino acids: CAGSPLAGGIEYEQYF.

As for this clonotype: A much larger clonotype is one base distant, so this may be a read error. This chain joins TRBV28 and TRBJ1-4, with 7 bases aligning to TRBD1. Germline CDR1 reads MDHEN; CDR2 reads SYDVKM. V was pared by 10 bases and J by 12 bases, with 14 bases of the junction left unmatched. The CDR3 is 13 amino acids. The CDR3: CATWGQGVEELFF. In nucleotides, the CDR3 is TGTGCCACCTGGGGGCAGGGGGTAGAAGAACTGTTTTTT. Full variable domain (remainder filled in from reference TRBV28 and TRBJ1-4): DVKVTQSSRYLVKRTGEKVFLECVQDMDHENMFWYRQDPGLGLRLIYFSYDVKMKEKGDIPEGYSVSREKKERFSLILESASTNQTSMYLCATWGQGVEELFFGSGTQLSVL.

Concerning this clonotype itself: A read error may explain this, as a much larger clone is one base away. The CDR3 sequence is CASSYDGDPNTGELFF. The CDR3 DNA reads as TGTGCCAGCAGTTATGATGGCGACCCGAACACCGGGGAGCTGTTTTTT. The chain has TRBV6-5 and TRBJ2-2; D not certain. Germline-derived CDR1 and CDR2 are MNHEY and SVGAGI. Between the trimmed V and J ends, which lost 3 bases and 0 bases, there was a span of 11 bases. The CDR3 spans 16 residues.